This T cell receptor beta chain appears in the sequencing data of a study of cytomegalovirus exposure and HLA in healthy donors. PCR involved 60 Vbeta and 13 Jbeta primers. Method: immunoSEQ multiplex PCR; TCRdb's copy keeps in-frame clones and lacks some. Among about 190,000 clones listed, roughly four fifths were seen once. As concerns this clone: The sample contains more than one DNA sequence encoding this CDR3.

Germline assignment: CDR1 LNHDA and CDR2 SQIVND (reference sequence). This CDR3 comprises 16 residues. J lost 10 bases, V lost 3 bases, and 8 bases had no gene match. The sequenced material came from PBMCs. This TCR came from a woman between 25 and 40 years old in good health and CMV-seropositive. The rearrangement uses TRBV19 and TRBJ2-1, with 14 bases identical to TRBD2. The CDR3 sequence: CASSIWQGLAGDEQFF. CDR3 sequence (DNA): TGTGCCAGTAGTATTTGGCAGGGACTAGCGGGGGACGAGCAGTTCTTC.